The 19 T cell receptor beta chains given below trace back to one sample, sequenced in a study of blood T cell repertoires in COVID-19. Using immunoSEQ multiplex PCR, the repertoire was profiled, and TCRdb retains in-frame clones only, with some absent. Of about 190,000 clones listed, roughly nine tenths are singletons. The sample was peripheral blood. The receptors come from a man aged 25 to 45 with acute or convalescent COVID-19.

This chain joins TRBV29-1 and TRBJ2-3; D remains unclear. From germline, CDR1 is SQVTM and CDR2 ANQGSEA. The CDR3 is made up of 12 amino acids. V dropped 6 bases and J dropped 2 bases, with 9 bases sitting between them. CDR3 loop: CSVRASTDTQYF. CDR3 nucleotide sequence: TGCAGCGTCCGAGCCTCCACAGATACGCAGTATTTT.

The chain links TRBV10-2 to TRBJ2-5, with 11 bases that match TRBD2. V shed 0 bases and J 3 bases; nucleotides not matched to a gene: 6. The CDR3 has 17 amino acids. Per germline, CDR1 WSHSY and CDR2 SAAADI. CDR3 in amino acids: CASSESISSGGKETQYF. The CDR3 bases are TGCGCCAGCAGTGAGTCGATTTCTAGCGGGGGGAAAGAGACCCAGTACTTC.

This clone has more than one count but fewer than ten. The chain links TRBV19 to TRBJ1-5, with D unresolved. The germline V gene encodes CDR1 LNHDA and CDR2 SQIVND (reference sequence). Trimming cost V 8 bases and J 7 bases, with 21 bases left between them. CDR3 length: 15 residues. The CDR3 sequence: CASVPSTGILQPQHF. DNA for the CDR3: TGTGCCAGTGTCCCCAGTACGGGGATCCTCCAGCCCCAGCATTTT.

The genes are TRBV28 and TRBJ1-3; 8 bases line up with TRBD1. The CDR3 contains 14 residues. The germline V gene encodes CDR1 MDHEN and CDR2 SYDVKM. V trimming: 5 bases; J trimming: 1 base; junction bases outside the gene matches: 1. The CDR3 region has the DNA TGTGCCAGCAGTACAGGGGGATCTGGAAACACCATATATTTT. It yields the protein CASSTGGSGNTIYF. The variable domain in full, completed from reference TRBV28 and TRBJ1-3, reads DVKVTQSSRYLVKRTGEKVFLECVQDMDHENMFWYRQDPGLGLRLIYFSYDVKMKEKGDIPEGYSVSREKKERFSLILESASTNQTSMYLCASSTGGSGNTIYFGEGSWLTVV.

The rearrangement joins TRBV30 to TRBJ1-3; D uncertain. Germline V gene data show CDR1 as GTSNPN and CDR2 as SVGIG (reference sequence). With 2 bases removed from V and 16 bases from J, the gap between germline ends came to 18 bases. The CDR3 has 12 residues. Here the CDR3 DNA reads TGTGCCTGGAGTCTTGGAGACCTTGGACTCTATTTT. Its translation: CAWSLGDLGLYF.

The genes are TRBV21-1 and TRBJ1-1; the D call of TRBD1 is as the table states it, not checked on the DNA. TRBV21-1 is termed a pseudogene. The CDR3 contains 15 residues. CDR3 nucleotides: TGTGCCAGCAGCACGGTGGACAGGACCAACACTGAAGCTTTCTTT. The encoded protein is CASSTVDRTNTEAFF.

This chain connects TRBV11-3 to TRBJ2-1; the D gene is possibly TRBD1 (5 bases). The CDR3 runs 15 residues. From germline, CDR1 is SGHNT and CDR2 YENEEA. Trimming removed 5 bases from V and 0 bases from J, with 11 bases in between. CDR3 region: CASSPGQNSYNEQFF. The CDR3 region has the DNA TGTGCCAGCAGCCCCGGACAAAACTCCTACAATGAGCAGTTCTTC. The full variable domain, rest sourced from reference TRBV11-3 and TRBJ2-1, is EAGVVQSPRYKIIEKKQPVAFWCNPISGHNTLYWYLQNLGQGPELLIRYENEEAVDDSQLPKDRFSAERLKGVDSTLKIQPAELGDSAVYLCASSPGQNSYNEQFFGPGTRLTVL.

This chain links TRBV9 with TRBJ1-3, with D maybe TRBD1 (5 bases). CDR3 length equals 12 residues. Germline V gives CDR1 SGDLS, CDR2 YYNGEE. Trimming took off 3 bases at V and 7 bases at J, with 8 bases between the two ends. The CDR3 DNA is TGTGCCAGCAGCGCGGGGGAGAACACCATATATTTT. This sequence encodes CASSAGENTIYF.

The sample holds one count of this clone. The J gene is TRBJ1-2, the V gene TRBV30; D is unclear. Germline loops: CDR1 GTSNPN, CDR2 SVGIG (reference sequence). There are 14 residues in the CDR3. Trimming took 3 bases from V and 4 from J, leaving 15 bases between them. The CDR3 DNA reads as TGTGCCTGGAGACCTAATGGGAGAGTCTATGGCTACACCTTC. Its translation: CAWRPNGRVYGYTF.

The J gene is TRBJ1-1, the V gene TRBV6-1; no clear D. V was trimmed by 2 bases and J by 4 bases, leaving 5 bases between them. Per germline, CDR1 MNHNS and CDR2 SASEGT. The CDR3 runs 12 residues. The DNA for the CDR3 is TGTGCCAGCAGTGAACCCGTCACTGAAGCTTTCTTT. Encoded protein: CASSEPVTEAFF.

The rearrangement joins TRBV3-1 (or the pseudogene TRBV3-2) to TRBJ1-2, with TRBD1 identical over 7 bases. V dropped 4 bases and J dropped 6; count of bases not matched to a gene: 8. The germline V gene has CDR1 LGHDT and CDR2 YNNKEL (reference sequence). The CDR3 contains 14 residues. The CDR3 sequence is CASSLRQGGDGYTF. The CDR3 DNA sequence: TGTGCCAGCAGCCTTAGACAGGGAGGAGATGGCTACACCTTC.

This chain connects TRBV18 to TRBJ1-5; D is unresolved. Germline CDR1 is KGHSH and CDR2 is LQKENI. The length of the CDR3 is 18 residues. Trimming shortened V by 3 bases and J by 1 base, and 19 bases separated the two germline ends. This chain's CDR3 is CASSPSGRRTGSNQPQHF. In nucleotides, the CDR3 is TGTGCCAGCTCACCCAGTGGCAGGCGAACTGGGAGCAATCAGCCCCAGCATTTT.

This clone was observed once. V and J are TRBV7-3 and TRBJ1-2, with 7 bases aligning to TRBD1. This CDR3 has 13 residues. J was trimmed by 4 bases and V by 6 bases; bases with no gene match: 5. Per germline, CDR1 SGHTA and CDR2 FQGTGA. In DNA, the CDR3 is TGTGCCAGCAGTGTAGCAGGGGGCTATGGCTACACCTTC. Its protein is CASSVAGGYGYTF.

CDR3 sequence: CASSLKGAGEQYF. The CDR3 nucleotides read TGTGCCAGCAGTTTGAAGGGGGCGGGGGAGCAGTACTTC. This rearrangement joins TRBV12-3 or TRBV12-4 to TRBJ2-7, with D possibly TRBD1 on 7 matching bases. This CDR3 comprises 13 residues. Trimming took off 3 bases at V and 7 bases at J, with 13 bases between the two ends.

This sequence joins TRBV6-5 and TRBJ1-6, with 10 positions matching TRBD1. Per the germline V gene, CDR1 is MNHEY and CDR2 is SVGAGI. V trimming: 4 bases; J trimming: 7 bases; junction bases outside the gene matches: 4. CDR3 size: 15 residues. The CDR3 spells CASSSGDRGNSPLHF. As DNA, the CDR3 is TGTGCCAGCAGTTCGGGGGACAGGGGAAATTCACCCCTCCACTTT.

V is TRBV18 and J is TRBJ2-1; D gene unclear. Per the germline V gene, CDR1 is KGHSH and CDR2 is LQKENI. The CDR3 length is 13 residues. V lost 3 bases, J lost 2 bases, and 5 bases lay in between. In DNA form, the CDR3 reads TGTGCCAGCTCACCCCCCGCCTACAATGAGCAGTTCTTC. Translating gives CASSPPAYNEQFF.

The chain has TRBV5-1 and TRBJ1-1; 8 bases match TRBD1. V gave up 0 bases and J gave up 1 base; unmatched junction bases: 8. The length of the CDR3 is 17 residues. Germline V lookup: CDR1 SGHRS, CDR2 YFSETQ. In nucleotides, the CDR3 is TGCGCCAGCAGCTTGGGACCGCAGGGGGCCGGGAACACTGAAGCTTTCTTT. Translating gives CASSLGPQGAGNTEAFF. The whole variable domain, remainder taken from reference TRBV5-1 and TRBJ1-1, is KAGVTQTPRYLIKTRGQQVTLSCSPISGHRSVSWYQQTPGQGLQFLFEYFSETQRNKGNFPGRFSGRQFSNSRSEMNVSTLELGDSALYLCASSLGPQGAGNTEAFFGQGTRLTVV.

The CDR3 nucleotides are TGTGCCAGCAGTTTTCTGGGACAGGGGAGGAACTATGGCTACACCTTC. This gives the protein CASSFLGQGRNYGYTF. V is TRBV27 and J is TRBJ1-2, with 10 bases lining up with TRBD1. The germline V gene encodes CDR1 MNHEY and CDR2 SMNVEV (reference sequence). With V trimmed by 3 bases and J by 2 bases, 6 bases remained unmatched. The CDR3 spans 16 residues.

The rearrangement links TRBV6-5 to TRBJ1-6; possible D gene TRBD1, 5 bases. V was pared by 2 bases and J by 5 bases, with 10 bases between. CDR1 is MNHEY and CDR2 is SVGAGI in the germline V gene. CDR3 length equals 15 residues. The CDR3 nucleotides are TGTGCCAGCAGTTACCAGGGTTTTGATAATTCACCCCTCCACTTT. It encodes CASSYQGFDNSPLHF.